The 11 T cell receptor beta chains below all came from one sample that was sequenced in a study of blood T cell repertoires in COVID-19. Generated by immunoSEQ multiplex PCR, the TCRdb table keeps only in-frame clones and is missing some. The profile covers 180,000 or so clones, with around 81% appearing a single time and 8% to 13% taken by the ten largest. The material sequenced was peripheral blood. Every receptor here comes from a woman between 40 and 50 years old with COVID-19, enrolled during active disease.

This rearrangement joins TRBV29-1 to TRBJ1-3, with 9 bases matching TRBD1. This CDR3 is 16 amino acids long. Per the germline V gene, CDR1 is SQVTM and CDR2 is ANQGSEA. J lost 6 bases, V lost 0 bases, and 9 bases had no gene match. CDR3 bases: TGCAGCGTTGAAGATCAGGGACAGGGTCGCGTAAACACCATATATTTT. It specifies CSVEDQGQGRVNTIYF.

CDR3 protein: CASSIQGGNTEAFF. As DNA, the CDR3 is TGTGCCAGTAGTATCCAGGGGGGGAACACTGAAGCTTTCTTT. The chain is built from TRBV19 and TRBJ1-1; 7 nucleotides agree with TRBD1. The junction had 2 bases not matched to a gene; V was cut back by 3 bases and J by 1 base. The CDR3 is made up of 14 amino acids. CDR1 is LNHDA, CDR2 SQIVND, per germline (reference sequence).

The chain combines TRBV5-4 with TRBJ2-3; D uncertain. V was cut by 4 bases and J by 1 base, with 10 bases left in between. The CDR3 runs 14 residues. Per germline, CDR1 SGHNT and CDR2 YYREEE (reference sequence). As DNA, the CDR3 is TGTGCCAGCAGCCTTAGTTTGGGCACAGATACGCAGTATTTT. Translating gives CASSLSLGTDTQYF.

V and J are TRBV28 and TRBJ2-7, with D tentatively TRBD2 (5 bases). Trimming pared 3 bases from V and 3 bases from J, leaving 15 bases between. Germline V lookup: CDR1 MDHEN, CDR2 SYDVKM. The CDR3 loop spans 15 amino acids. In DNA, the CDR3 is TGTGCCAGCAGTTTTTCCCGGGGAAACATCTACGAGCAGTACTTC. It yields the protein CASSFSRGNIYEQYF.

This CDR3 is CASSPSAFGRTQYF. DNA of the CDR3: TGTGCCAGCAGCCCTTCGGCCTTTGGGAGGACCCAGTACTTC. This chain links TRBV14 with TRBJ2-5; D possibly corresponds to TRBD2 (5 bases). The length of the CDR3 is 14 residues. V lost 4 bases, J lost 7 bases, and 16 bases lay in between. The V gene's germline CDR1 is SGHDN and CDR2 FVKESK. The entire variable domain, with the rest obtained from reference TRBV14 and TRBJ2-5, is as follows: EAGVTQFPSHSVIEKGQTVTLRCDPISGHDNLYWYRRVMGKEIKFLLHFVKESKQDESGMPNNRFLAERTGGTYSTLKVQPAELEDSGVYFCASSPSAFGRTQYFGPGTRLLVL.

The rearrangement uses TRBV15 and TRBJ1-2, with D perhaps matching TRBD1 (5 bases). The CDR3 loop spans 15 amino acids. V shed 2 bases and J shed 5 bases, with 15 bases lying between them. Germline CDR1 LNHNV, CDR2 YYDKDF (reference sequence). The CDR3 is CATSRPGTAQYGYTF. The CDR3 DNA follows: TGTGCCACCAGCAGACCCGGGACTGCTCAGTATGGCTACACCTTC.

This CDR3 reads CASSYGRNQPQHF. CDR3 in DNA: TGTGCCAGCAGTTACGGGCGTAATCAGCCCCAGCATTTT. The genes are TRBV6-5 and TRBJ1-5; D call uncertain. Trimming cost V 2 bases and J 4 bases, with 6 bases left between them. Germline V gene lookup returns CDR1 MNHEY and CDR2 SVGAGI. This CDR3 has 13 amino acids.

In this sample, this clone turned up a few times. The V call is TRBV6-5, the J call TRBJ1-1; D is ambiguous. The CDR3 is 15 residues long. CDR1 MNHEY and CDR2 SVGAGI come from the germline V gene. Deletions cut 4 bases from V and 0 bases from J, with 12 bases between. CDR3 DNA: TGTGCCAGCAGTTCCCCAAGCGGAATGAACACTGAAGCTTTCTTT. Protein sequence: CASSSPSGMNTEAFF.

The chain carries TRBV29-1 and TRBJ2-1; maybe TRBD2 (5 bases). Trimming left V 5 bases short and J 2 bases short, with 13 bases between. Germline CDR1 SQVTM, CDR2 ANQGSEA. CDR3 length: 14 residues. CDR3 sequence: CSVKTGNTYNEQFF. The CDR3 nucleotides read TGCAGCGTTAAAACCGGGAACACCTACAATGAGCAGTTCTTC.

The chain couples TRBV6-1 to TRBJ2-5, with 8 nucleotides matching TRBD2. This CDR3 spans 15 amino acids. Germline-derived CDR1 and CDR2 are MNHNS and SASEGT. The V segment lost 2 bases and the J segment 5 bases; nucleotides outside the gene matches: 7. The CDR3 DNA sequence: TGTGCCAGCAGTGAACAGGGACTAGTCAGGGAGACCCAGTACTTC. This gives the protein CASSEQGLVRETQYF.

V and J are TRBV9 and TRBJ2-1; perhaps TRBD2 as D (6 bases). V lost 0 bases and J lost 5, with 12 bases in between. From germline, CDR1 is SGDLS and CDR2 YYNGEE. This CDR3 is 15 amino acids long. The CDR3 DNA reads TGTGCCAGCAGCGTAGGCAGCGGGTACAACAATGAGCAGTTCTTC. Translation: CASSVGSGYNNEQFF.